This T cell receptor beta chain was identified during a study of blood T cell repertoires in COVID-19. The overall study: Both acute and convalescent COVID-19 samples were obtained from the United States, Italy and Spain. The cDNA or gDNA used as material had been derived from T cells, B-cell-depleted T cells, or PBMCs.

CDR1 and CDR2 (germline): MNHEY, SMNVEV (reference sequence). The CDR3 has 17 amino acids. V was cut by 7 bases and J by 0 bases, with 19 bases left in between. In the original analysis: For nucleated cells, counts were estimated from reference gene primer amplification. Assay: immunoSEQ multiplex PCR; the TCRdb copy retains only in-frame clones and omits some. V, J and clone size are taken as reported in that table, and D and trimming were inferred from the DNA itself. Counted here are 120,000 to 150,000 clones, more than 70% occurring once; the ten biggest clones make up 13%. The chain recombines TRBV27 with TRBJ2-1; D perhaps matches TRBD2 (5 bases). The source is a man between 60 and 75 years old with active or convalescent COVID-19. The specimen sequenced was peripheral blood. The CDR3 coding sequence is TGTGCCAGCACTTGGGTTGATGGACTTTTCTCCTACAATGAGCAGTTCTTC. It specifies CASTWVDGLFSYNEQFF.